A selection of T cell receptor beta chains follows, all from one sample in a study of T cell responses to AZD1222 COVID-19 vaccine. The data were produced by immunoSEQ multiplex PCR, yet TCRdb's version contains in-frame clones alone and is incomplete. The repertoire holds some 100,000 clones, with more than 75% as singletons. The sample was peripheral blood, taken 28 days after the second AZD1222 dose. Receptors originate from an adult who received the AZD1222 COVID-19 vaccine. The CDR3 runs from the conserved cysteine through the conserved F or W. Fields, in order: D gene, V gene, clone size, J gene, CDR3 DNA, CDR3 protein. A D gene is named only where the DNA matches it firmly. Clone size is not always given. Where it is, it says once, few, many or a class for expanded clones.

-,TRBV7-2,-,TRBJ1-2,TGTGCCAGCAGCTTAGGGCATGTGAGGGACTATGGCTACACCTTC,CASSLGHVRDYGYTF
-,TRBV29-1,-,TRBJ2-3,TGCAGCGTTGAAGGGGGGCAGGGCGCAGATACGCAGTATTTT,CSVEGGQGADTQYF
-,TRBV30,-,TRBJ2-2,TGTGCCTGGAGTGTAGGTACCAAGGGGGAGCTGTTTTTT,CAWSVGTKGELFF
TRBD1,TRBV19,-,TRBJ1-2,TGTGCCAGTAGGGGAGAATCAGGGGGCATCTACTATGGCTACACCTTC,CASRGESGGIYYGYTF
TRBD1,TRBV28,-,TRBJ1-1,TGTGCCAGCAGTTCAACCGGGACAGGGCGCACTGAAGCTTTCTTT,CASSSTGTGRTEAFF
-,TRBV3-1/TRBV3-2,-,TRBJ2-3,TGTGCCAGCAGCCAACTCGATGCAAAGGATACGCAGTATTTT,CASSQLDAKDTQYF
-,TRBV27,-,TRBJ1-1,TGTGCCAGCAGTGTAACAGGATACACTGAAGCTTTCTTT,CASSVTGYTEAFF
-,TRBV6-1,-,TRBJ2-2,TGTGCCAGCAGTGACAGACTAGCGAACACCGGGGAGCTGTTTTTT,CASSDRLANTGELFF
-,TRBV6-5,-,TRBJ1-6,TGTGCCAGCAGTTCCCAACCTCTAAGTCTTGGGTCACCCCTCCACTTT,CASSSQPLSLGSPLHF
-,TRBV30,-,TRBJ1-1,TGTGCCTGGAGTATTGGGACTGAAGCTTTCTTT,CAWSIGTEAFF
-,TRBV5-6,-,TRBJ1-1,TGTGCCAGCAGAAACCGGCGTGCGAACACTGAAGCTTTCTTT,CASRNRRANTEAFF
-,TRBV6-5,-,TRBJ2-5,TGTGCCAGCAGTTACGGAGGGCAAGAGACCCAGTACTTC,CASSYGGQETQYF
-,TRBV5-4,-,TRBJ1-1,TGTGCCAGCAGCGGGGGAGGGGTAGCGAACACTGAAGCTTTCTTT,CASSGGGVANTEAFF
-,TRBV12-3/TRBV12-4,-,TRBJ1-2,TGTGCCAGCAGCCTGACAGTTAACTATGGCTACACCTTC,CASSLTVNYGYTF
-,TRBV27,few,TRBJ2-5,TGTGCCAGCAGTTTTACACAGCCGAGACACGGGTGGATCCAAGAGACCCAGTACTTC,CASSFTQPRHGWIQETQYF
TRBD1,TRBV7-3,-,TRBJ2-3,TGTGCCAGCAGCCCGGGACAGAGCACAGATACGCAGTATTTT,CASSPGQSTDTQYF
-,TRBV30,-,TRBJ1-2,TGTGCCTGGAGTGGGGGCTATGGCTACACCTTC,CAWSGGYGYTF
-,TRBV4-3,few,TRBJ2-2,TGCGCCAGCAGCCAAGAAGAGAGCTTCCTAAACACCGGGGAGCTGTTTTTT,CASSQEESFLNTGELFF
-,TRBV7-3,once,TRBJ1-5,TGTGCCAGCAGCTTAACGGGAGATCAGCCCCAGCATTTT,CASSLTGDQPQHF
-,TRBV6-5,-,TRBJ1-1,TGTGCCAGCAGTTACTCAAATGGGAACACTGAAGCTTTCTTT,CASSYSNGNTEAFF
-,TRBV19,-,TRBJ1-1,TGTGCCAGTAGTATACCCCCGATGAACACTGAAGCTTTCTTT,CASSIPPMNTEAFF
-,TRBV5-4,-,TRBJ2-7,TGTGCCAGCAGCTTGGCAAGGGGCCCTTCCTACGAGCAGTACTTC,CASSLARGPSYEQYF
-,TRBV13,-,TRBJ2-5,TGTGCCAGCAGCTTGCGTCTGGCCCAAGAGACCCAGTACTTC,CASSLRLAQETQYF
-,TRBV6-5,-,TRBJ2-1,TGTGCCAGCATTGGTCCTCCCTCCTACAATGAGCAGTTCTTC,CASIGPPSYNEQFF
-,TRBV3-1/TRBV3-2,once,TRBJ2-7,TGTGCCAGCAGTCATCGGGGACCCTACGAGCAGTACTTC,CASSHRGPYEQYF
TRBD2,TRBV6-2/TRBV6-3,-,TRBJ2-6,TGTGCCAGCAGTTCCCCGCCGGGACTAGCGGGAGGATTCGCTGGGGCCAACGTCCTGACTTTC,CASSSPPGLAGGFAGANVLTF
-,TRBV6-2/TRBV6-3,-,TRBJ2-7,TGTGCCAGCAGCTCCCTTCGTGAGCAGTACTTC,CASSSLREQYF
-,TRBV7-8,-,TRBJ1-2,TGTGCCAGCAGCTTAGCAGGGATTGGGAACTATGGCTACACCTTC,CASSLAGIGNYGYTF
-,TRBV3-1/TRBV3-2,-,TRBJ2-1,TGTGCCAGCAGCCCCTCTCCAGGGGCCGGGGCAAAGTTCTTC,CASSPSPGAGAKFF
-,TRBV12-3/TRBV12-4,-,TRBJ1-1,TGTGCCAGCAGTTTGGGTCCCAGTACTGAAGCTTTCTTT,CASSLGPSTEAFF
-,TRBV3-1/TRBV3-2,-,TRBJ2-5,TGTGCCAGCAGCCAAGAGAGGGGGACCCAGTACTTC,CASSQERGTQYF
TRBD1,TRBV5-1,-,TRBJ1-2,TGCGCCAGCAGCTCGGGACAGAACTATGGCTACACCTTC,CASSSGQNYGYTF